The clone carrying this TCR beta chain has a count of ten or more. Antigen unknown. The sample comes from a study of T-cell reconstitution after alpha-beta-depleted transplantation in children. Points from the study as a whole: There were some patients whose high TCRbeta diversity at day 60 came from surviving recipient T cells and thymic progenitors. Several hundred expanded graft clones reportedly gave rise to the alpha-beta T cells present about two months after transplant. T cells produced anew were the main source of T-cell counts and diversity one year after transplant.

It was with unique molecular identifiers that the TCRbeta library was prepared. TCRdb itself ran the PCR reads through MiXCR, one entry per CDR3 protein. This sample has 280,000 or so distinct CDR3 sequences, with around a tenth found just once. V was trimmed by 3 bases and J by 9 bases, leaving 12 bases between them. Germline CDR1 reads SNHLY; CDR2 reads FYNNEI. The CDR3 loop spans 13 amino acids. The sequencing here drew on peripheral blood, taken 180 days after TCRalphabeta/CD19-depleted stem cell transplant. The V call is TRBV2, the J call TRBJ2-1; D could derive from TRBD1 or TRBD2 (6 bases each). This TCR derives from a male patient aged 2-10 years who had a stem cell transplant for chronic granulomatous disease, so the T cells may come from the graft donor. CDR3 in amino acids: CASSDRGVSEQFF. The CDR3 DNA reads as TGTGCCAGCAGTGATAGGGGGGTGTCTGAGCAGTTCTTC. The full variable domain, completed using reference TRBV2 and TRBJ2-1, is EPEVTQTPSHQVTQMGQEVILRCVPISNHLYFYWYRQILGQKVEFLVSFYNNEISEKSEIFDDQFSVERPDGSNFTLKIRSTKLEDSAMYFCASSDRGVSEQFFGPGTRLTVL.